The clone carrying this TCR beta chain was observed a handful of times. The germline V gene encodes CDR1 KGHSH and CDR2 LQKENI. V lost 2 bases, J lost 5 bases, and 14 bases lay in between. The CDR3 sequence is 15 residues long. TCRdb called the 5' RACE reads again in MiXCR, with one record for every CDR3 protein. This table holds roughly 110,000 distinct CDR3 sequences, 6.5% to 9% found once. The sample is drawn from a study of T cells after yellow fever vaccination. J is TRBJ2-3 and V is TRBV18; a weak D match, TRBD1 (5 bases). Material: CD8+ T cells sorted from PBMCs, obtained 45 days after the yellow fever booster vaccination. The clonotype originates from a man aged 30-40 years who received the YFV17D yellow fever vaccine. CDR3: CASSPSAQGKDTQYF. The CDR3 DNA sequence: TGTGCCAGCTCACCAAGCGCGCAGGGAAAAGATACGCAGTATTTT.